This entry describes one T cell receptor (beta chain). UMI-tagged 5'RACE template switching yielded the TCR beta cDNA. Each CDR3 protein gets one entry in TCRdb, which reprocessed the 5' RACE reads and gives no DNA. The sample yields about 440,000 distinct CDR3 sequences, of which the top ten take up less than 7.5%. Germline CDR1 and CDR2: SGHKS and YYEKEE (reference sequence). The CDR3 contains 14 residues. The record originates from a study of T cells expressing NK-cell markers. On the study more broadly: Beta-chain profiling covered CD3+CD56+NKG2C+, CD3+CD56+NKG2C- and CD3+CD56-NKG2C+ sorted subsets.

The sequence was collected from a woman aged 18 to 69 in good health. The sample was blood T cells: a sorted CD56 or NKG2C T cell subset, CD4+ or CD8+ T cells, or bulk PBMC T cells (not recorded which). J is TRBJ1-1 and V is TRBV5-5; TCRdb returns TRBD1, unconfirmable since there is no DNA. The CDR3 loop is CASSFFTLGTEAFF.